This T cell receptor (beta chain) was sequenced during a study of blood T cell repertoires in COVID-19. Repertoires were generated with immunoSEQ multiplex PCR, while TCRdb's copy carries only in-frame clones and drops some. The sample includes about 190,000 clones, roughly nine tenths of them seen just once. This CDR3 is built from 17 residues. CDR1 SGHTA and CDR2 FQGTGA come from the germline V gene. Trimming removed 2 bases from V and 1 base from J; junction bases left unmatched: 8. The sample consisted of peripheral blood. The receptor comes from a man between 40 and 49 years old with acute or convalescent COVID-19. The chain is built from TRBV7-3 and TRBJ2-1; 7 nucleotides line up with TRBD1. The CDR3 region has the DNA TGTGCCAGCAGCTTATCCCCCGGACAGGCATCCTACAATGAGCAGTTCTTC. Translated, it gives CASSLSPGQASYNEQFF.